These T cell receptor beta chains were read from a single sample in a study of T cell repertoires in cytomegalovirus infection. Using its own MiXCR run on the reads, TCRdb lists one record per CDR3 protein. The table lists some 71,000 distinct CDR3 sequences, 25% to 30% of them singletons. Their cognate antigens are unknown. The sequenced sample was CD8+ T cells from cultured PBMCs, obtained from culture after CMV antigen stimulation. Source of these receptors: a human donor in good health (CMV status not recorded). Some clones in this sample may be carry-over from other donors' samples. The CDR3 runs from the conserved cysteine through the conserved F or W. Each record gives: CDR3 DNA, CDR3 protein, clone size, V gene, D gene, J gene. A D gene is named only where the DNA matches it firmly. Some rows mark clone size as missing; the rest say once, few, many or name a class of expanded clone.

TGTGCCAGCGGATCGGGACCAAGCAATGAGCAGTTCTTC | CASGSGPSNEQFF | few | TRBV12-3/TRBV12-4 | - | TRBJ2-1
TGTGCCAGCAGTGGTCTGGAGAGGAAACTGTTTTTT | CASSGLERKLFF | - | TRBV13 | - | TRBJ1-4
TGCGCCAGCAGCCCCGTGGGATTAAATACGCAGTATTTT | CASSPVGLNTQYF | few | TRBV5-1 | - | TRBJ2-3
TGTGCCAGCAGTGAATCCGGAAACTCTGGAAACACCATATATTTT | CASSESGNSGNTIYF | many | TRBV25-1 | - | TRBJ1-3
TGTGCCAGCAGTCCACCACAACGGGACAGGGGGCGAAATCGCAATCAGCCCCAGCATTTT | CASSPPQRDRGRNRNQPQHF | few | TRBV12-3/TRBV12-4 | TRBD1 | TRBJ1-5
TGTGCCAGCAGCCTACACCCTATGAACACTGAAGCTTTCTTT | CASSLHPMNTEAFF | - | TRBV7-6 | - | TRBJ1-1
TGTGCCAGTGTGGGACTAGCGGACGGATACAATGAGCAGTTCTTC | CASVGLADGYNEQFF | - | TRBV19 | TRBD2 | TRBJ2-1
TGTGCCAGCAGCCCGGGACAGAGTCTTTCACCCCTCCACTTT | CASSPGQSLSPLHF | - | TRBV7-4 | TRBD1 | TRBJ1-6
TGTGCCAGCAGCTTAGAGAAGGGAGGCTCCTACAATGAGCAGTTCTTC | CASSLEKGGSYNEQFF | medium-sized | TRBV7-9 | - | TRBJ2-1
TGTGCCAGCAGGAGGGGCAGGGAGGGCACTGAAGCTTTCTTT | CASRRGREGTEAFF | - | TRBV2 | - | TRBJ1-1
TGTGCCAGCAGCCAAGATGCTGCGCGGGAGACACCCTACAATGAGCAGTTCTTC | CASSQDAARETPYNEQFF | - | TRBV3-1 | TRBD2 | TRBJ2-1
TGTGCCAGCAGTAGTAGGAGCCCAGCCGCCTGGAAGATGGATAGCGGGCATCCAGATACGCAGTATTTT | CASSSRSPAAWKMDSGHPDTQYF | many | TRBV6-2/TRBV6-3 | TRBD2 | TRBJ2-3
TGTACCAGTAGTTTAAGACTAGCGGACTACAATGAGCAGTTCTTC | CTSSLRLADYNEQFF | - | TRBV19 | TRBD2 | TRBJ2-1
TGTGCCAGCAGCTTAGCGGCTGGCTCTGGAAACACCATATATTTT | CASSLAAGSGNTIYF | many | TRBV7-9 | - | TRBJ1-3
TGTGCCAGCAGAGACAGTAGAGTACTTCAAGAGACCCAGTACTTC | CASRDSRVLQETQYF | once | TRBV5-4 | - | TRBJ2-5
TGTGCCAGCAGCCCATATGGGGTTGAAGCTTTCTTT | CASSPYGVEAFF | few | TRBV7-6 | - | TRBJ1-1
TGTGCCCAAGGATCCACAGATACGCAGTATTTT | CAQGSTDTQYF | - | TRBV2 | - | TRBJ2-3
TGTGCCAGCACCTTTACTTACACCTATGGCTACACCTTC | CASTFTYTYGYTF | many | TRBV6-6 | - | TRBJ1-2
TGTGCCAGCAGTGGGAGCACAGATACGCAGTATTTT | CASSGSTDTQYF | many | TRBV27 | - | TRBJ2-3
TGTGCCAGCAGCCCGGCTCTGGGATCCTACAATGAGCAGTTCTTC | CASSPALGSYNEQFF | many | TRBV7-6 | - | TRBJ2-1
TGTGCCAGCAGCTTTATAGTAGCGGGAGTTTCGTACAATGAGCAGTTCTTC | CASSFIVAGVSYNEQFF | - | TRBV11-2 | TRBD2 | TRBJ2-1
TGTGCCAGCAGCGCCCGGGACAGGGTTGATCGGAACACTGAAGCTTTCTTT | CASSARDRVDRNTEAFF | - | TRBV11-3 | TRBD1 | TRBJ1-1
TGTGCCAGCAGTGAAGCTTCCTGGGGTCCGGGCTACGAGCAGTACTTC | CASSEASWGPGYEQYF | - | TRBV6-1 | - | TRBJ2-7
TGTGCCAGCAGTGGGACCGACAGGGGAAGTAATCAGCCCCAGCATTTT | CASSGTDRGSNQPQHF | few | TRBV2 | TRBD1 | TRBJ1-5
TGTGCCAGCAGCCTCGACTCCTACAATGAGCAGTTCTTC | CASSLDSYNEQFF | many | TRBV7-2 | - | TRBJ2-1
TGTGCCAGCAGCCTAACTGGGGTTAAGTTCTTC | CASSLTGVKFF | many | TRBV7-2 | - | TRBJ2-1
TGTGCCAGCAGCTTATCTTCAGGGTTTTACGCTGAGCAGTTCTTC | CASSLSSGFYAEQFF | - | TRBV7-6 | - | TRBJ2-1
TGTGCCAGCAGCTCGTGGGCTAGAGGCTCCTACAATGAGCAGTTCTTC | CASSSWARGSYNEQFF | many | TRBV5-6 | - | TRBJ2-1
TGTGCCAGCACCGCTTTCAGAAGCAATCAGCCCCAGCATTTT | CASTAFRSNQPQHF | once | TRBV28 | - | TRBJ1-5
TGTGCCAGCAGTAATAGCGGGGGGGCGAATGAGCAGTTCTTC | CASSNSGGANEQFF | - | TRBV6-5 | TRBD2 | TRBJ2-1
TGCGCCAGCAGTGAGTTTTATAGCACAGATACGCAGTATTTT | CASSEFYSTDTQYF | - | TRBV10-2 | - | TRBJ2-3
TGTGCCAGCAGTGAACTGGAGACTGTCACAGATACGCAGTATTTT | CASSELETVTDTQYF | - | TRBV2 | - | TRBJ2-3
TGCGCCAGCAGCCAAGCTCCCTCGGCCACCGGGGAGCTGTTTTTT | CASSQAPSATGELFF | - | TRBV4-1 | - | TRBJ2-2
TGTGCCAGCAGCGGCGAAAGCCTCGAGCAGTTCTTC | CASSGESLEQFF | many | TRBV7-2 | - | TRBJ2-1
TGTGCCAGCAGTTACTCGATTAACGGGAGGCACCGTAATGAAAAACTGTTTTTT | CASSYSINGRHRNEKLFF | few | TRBV6-5 | - | TRBJ1-4
TGTGCCAGCAGCCAAACGACTCGCTTGTCACAGTACTTC | CASSQTTRLSQYF | - | TRBV7-4 | - | TRBJ2-7
TGCAGTGCTAGAGGGTGGACTAGCGGGGCGGACGAGCAGTACTTC | CSARGWTSGADEQYF | - | TRBV20-1 | TRBD2 | TRBJ2-7
TGTGCCAGTACCACTAAGGAGGGAGTCACTGAAGCTTTCTTT | CASTTKEGVTEAFF | - | TRBV19 | - | TRBJ1-1
TGTGCCAGCAGCCTCCGGGGCGAGCAGTACTTC | CASSLRGEQYF | many | TRBV13 | - | TRBJ2-7
TGCGCCAGCAGCTTACTATCAACCCGGGACACCTCCTACGAGCAGTACTTC | CASSLLSTRDTSYEQYF | - | TRBV5-1 | - | TRBJ2-7
TGTGCCATCAGTGAGTCCGGGGGGACCTACGAGCAGTACTTC | CAISESGGTYEQYF | few | TRBV10-3 | TRBD2 | TRBJ2-7
TGTGCCAGCAGTGAGGGAGATGGGGTTAATCAGCCCCAGCATTTT | CASSEGDGVNQPQHF | - | TRBV6-4 | - | TRBJ1-5
TGCGCCAGCAGCTTGGGGACTTCCAGTGAAGCTTTCTTT | CASSLGTSSEAFF | once | TRBV5-1 | - | TRBJ1-1
TGTGCCAGCAGTTACACGTCCAGGGATAATCAGCCCCAGCATTTT | CASSYTSRDNQPQHF | few | TRBV6-2/TRBV6-3 | - | TRBJ1-5
TGTGCCAGCAGTTTATCAACTAGCGCCGGCCGCACAGATACGCAGTATTTT | CASSLSTSAGRTDTQYF | few | TRBV28 | TRBD2 | TRBJ2-3
TGTGCCAGCACCGAAAGAGGGTTGGGCGACACTGAAGCTTTCTTT | CASTERGLGDTEAFF | - | TRBV28 | - | TRBJ1-1